The 29 T cell receptor beta chains listed next were all sequenced from one sample in a study of T cell clusters in autoimmune cytopenias. TRB rearrangements were amplified by touch-down multiplex PCR with mixed TRB-A/B primers. Reprocessing the multiplex PCR reads, TCRdb reports a single entry for every CDR3 protein and omits DNA. Recorded for this sample: about 10,000 distinct CDR3 sequences. Roughly 40,000 genome equivalents of blood DNA were amplified for TRB. The source material was peripheral blood. These receptors all come from a human donor with an autoimmune cytopenia or autoimmune hepatitis (not recorded which).

By frequency, this clonotype is medium-sized. The chain is built from TRBV15 and TRBJ2-5; TCRdb's assignment of TRBD2 cannot be checked, as there is no DNA. Germline V gene lookup returns CDR1 LNHNV and CDR2 YYDKDF (reference sequence). The CDR3 extends over 12 amino acids. The CDR3 sequence: CATSRDRGTTYF.

J is TRBJ1-3 and V is TRBV6-1. Germline CDR1 and CDR2: MNHNS and SASEGT. The CDR3 length is 14 residues. The CDR3 spells CASGPPGDGNTIYF.

The chain joins TRBV20-1 to TRBJ1-2; TCRdb gives TRBD1 as the D gene, but with no DNA this cannot be confirmed. This CDR3 comprises 15 residues. Germline-derived CDR1 and CDR2 are DFQATT and SNEGSKA (reference sequence). CDR3 sequence reads: CSARSPGQGAQGYTF.

This rearrangement joins TRBV20-1 to TRBJ2-2; checking the TCRdb D call of TRBD1 is not possible without DNA. CDR3 length equals 14 residues. The germline V gene has CDR1 DFQATT and CDR2 SNEGSKA (reference sequence). CDR3 sequence: CSARWGANTGELFF.

By frequency, this clonotype registers medium-sized (0.01 to 0.1%). The rearrangement uses TRBV6-5 and TRBJ2-1; TCRdb's D call, TRBD1, is unchecked because there is no DNA. The V gene's germline CDR1 is MNHEY and CDR2 SVGAGI. The CDR3 is 14 residues long. The CDR3 is CASSGARWENEQFF.

The chain carries TRBV18 and TRBJ1-2. The V gene's germline CDR1 is KGHSH and CDR2 LQKENI. The CDR3 has 12 amino acids. CDR3 in amino acids: CASSPPNYGYTF.

The chain employs TRBV11-1 and TRBJ2-5; the TCRdb D gene call, TRBD2, has no DNA to confirm it. Germline V lookup: CDR1 SGHAT, CDR2 FQDESV (reference sequence). The CDR3 extends over 15 amino acids. The CDR3 here is CASSLGGASRETQYF.

CDR3 amino acids: CSARGVELAGGSVLTDTQYF. The J gene is TRBJ2-3, the V gene TRBV20-1; TCRdb's D call of TRBD2 is untestable without DNA. Germline loops: CDR1 DFQATT, CDR2 SNEGSKA (reference sequence). The CDR3 length is 20 residues.

The chain carries TRBV6-5 and TRBJ2-7; the D gene TCRdb calls, TRBD2, cannot be checked with no DNA. CDR3 length: 14 amino acids. The germline CDR1 and CDR2 sequences are MNHEY and SVGAGI. CDR3 sequence: CASSYKRATYEQYF.

The V call is TRBV5-4, the J call TRBJ2-7; lacking DNA, the TRBD2 call made by TCRdb goes unchecked. This CDR3 comprises 15 residues. Germline V gene sequence: CDR1 SGHNT, CDR2 YYREEE (reference sequence). The CDR3 reads CASSTGLAEPYEQYF. The full variable domain, completed using reference TRBV5-4 and TRBJ2-7, is ETGVTQSPTHLIKTRGQQVTLRCSSQSGHNTVSWYQQALGQGPQFIFQYYREEENGRGNFPPRFSGLQFPNYSSELNVNALELDDSALYLCASSTGLAEPYEQYFGPGTRLTVT.

The chain links TRBV7-9 to TRBJ2-7; the D call of TRBD1 rests on TCRdb alone, since no DNA is present to check it. The CDR3 contains 13 residues. Germline V gene sequence: CDR1 SEHNR, CDR2 FQNEAQ (reference sequence). The CDR3 reads CASSLDSLYEQYF.

The J gene is TRBJ2-2, the V gene TRBV7-9. The germline CDR1 and CDR2 sequences are SEHNR and FQNEAQ (reference sequence). CDR3 length: 15 amino acids. The CDR3 sequence is CASSLAPRSTGELFF.

This chain uses TRBV6-5 with TRBJ2-4; lacking DNA, the TRBD1 call made by TCRdb goes unchecked. CDR3 length equals 14 residues. Germline loops: CDR1 MNHEY, CDR2 SVGAGI. This CDR3 is CASSESWGSDIQYF.

The rearrangement uses TRBV7-9 and TRBJ2-7; with no DNA, the TCRdb D assignment of TRBD1 cannot be verified. The germline V gene encodes CDR1 SEHNR and CDR2 FQNEAQ (reference sequence). The CDR3 extends over 12 amino acids. This chain's CDR3 is CASSHPLDEQYF.

The V and J genes are TRBV10-3 and TRBJ1-6; the D gene TCRdb calls, TRBD1, cannot be checked with no DNA. Germline values: CDR1 ENHRY, CDR2 SYGVKD. This CDR3 is built from 14 residues. The CDR3 spells CASARTGNNSPLHF.

The CDR3 sequence: CASSLGQYSSYNSPLHF. V is TRBV18 and J is TRBJ1-6; TCRdb returns TRBD1, unconfirmable since there is no DNA. The germline V gene has CDR1 KGHSH and CDR2 LQKENI. The CDR3 is 17 residues long.

This clonotype registers medium-sized by frequency. The V and J genes are TRBV27 and TRBJ2-1. The germline V gene has CDR1 MNHEY and CDR2 SMNVEV (reference sequence). This CDR3 is 11 amino acids long. Here the CDR3 reads CASSLYGEQFF.

The rearrangement uses TRBV11-2 and TRBJ2-1; the TRBD2 assignment by TCRdb is unverifiable without DNA. This CDR3 is built from 15 residues. CDR1 is SGHAT and CDR2 is FQNNGV in the germline V gene. CDR3 amino acids: CASSPPGLAGREQFF. The full variable domain, completed using reference TRBV11-2 and TRBJ2-1, is EAGVAQSPRYKIIEKRQSVAFWCNPISGHATLYWYQQILGQGPKLLIQFQNNGVVDDSQLPKDRFSAERLKGVDSTLKIQPAKLEDSAVYLCASSPPGLAGREQFFGPGTRLTVL.

This chain uses TRBV9 with TRBJ2-1. Germline loops: CDR1 SGDLS, CDR2 YYNGEE. The CDR3 covers 15 residues. CDR3 in amino acids: CASSVELSSYNEQFF.

V and J are TRBV27 and TRBJ1-2. The CDR3 is 15 residues long. Germline CDR1 reads MNHEY; CDR2 reads SMNVEV (reference sequence). The chain's CDR3 is CASAGGGGRIDGYTF.

This clonotype is classed as medium-sized by frequency. The chain links TRBV5-6 to TRBJ1-2. The CDR3 spans 12 residues. Germline-derived CDR1 and CDR2 are SGHDT and YYEEEE. The CDR3 is CASSLSSYGYTF. The complete variable domain, with remaining parts taken from reference TRBV5-6 and TRBJ1-2, reads DAGVTQSPTHLIKTRGQQVTLRCSPKSGHDTVSWYQQALGQGPQFIFQYYEEEERQRGNFPDRFSGHQFPNYSSELNVNALLLGDSALYLCASSLSSYGYTFGSGTRLTVV.

CDR3: CASSTGDRASETQYF. The chain is built from TRBV7-9 and TRBJ2-5; TCRdb's D call, TRBD1, is unchecked because there is no DNA. Germline V gene data show CDR1 as SEHNR and CDR2 as FQNEAQ (reference sequence). The CDR3 spans 15 residues. The full variable domain, its missing parts supplied by reference TRBV7-9 and TRBJ2-5, is DTGVSQNPRHKITKRGQNVTFRCDPISEHNRLYWYRQTLGQGPEFLTYFQNEAQLEKSRLLSDRFSAERPKGSFSTLEIQRTEQGDSAMYLCASSTGDRASETQYFGPGTRLLVL.

Here the CDR3 reads CASSFDRGQPQHF. The chain uses TRBV12-3 or TRBV12-4 and TRBJ1-5; TCRdb selects TRBD1, and the lack of DNA leaves this call unchecked. The CDR3 contains 13 residues.

This chain uses TRBV21-1 with TRBJ1-2; TCRdb returns TRBD1, unconfirmable since there is no DNA. TRBV21-1 is annotated as a pseudogene. The CDR3 runs 16 residues. CDR3 in amino acids: CASSKGCQGGEHGYTF.

The J gene is TRBJ2-3, the V gene TRBV10-3; TCRdb's D call, TRBD2, is unchecked because there is no DNA. The CDR3 is 16 amino acids. Germline CDR1 is ENHRY and CDR2 is SYGVKD. CDR3 region: CAISDGGRGLTDTQYF.

The J gene is TRBJ2-5, the V gene TRBV7-9; TCRdb's D call, TRBD1, is unchecked because there is no DNA. This CDR3 contains 12 residues. The V gene's germline CDR1 is SEHNR and CDR2 FQNEAQ (reference sequence). CDR3 in amino acids: CASRRGEETQYF.

This sequence joins TRBV5-1 and TRBJ2-7; the D call from TCRdb, TRBD1, cannot be confirmed without DNA. CDR1 SGHRS and CDR2 YFSETQ come from the germline V gene. The CDR3 runs to 15 residues. CDR3: CASSPRDTSSYEQYF.

This clonotype counts as medium-sized (0.01 to 0.1%) by frequency. The J gene is TRBJ2-7, the V gene TRBV6-5; TCRdb picks TRBD1, but there is no DNA to check that call. Germline V lookup: CDR1 MNHEY, CDR2 SVGAGI. The CDR3 consists of 14 residues. The CDR3 reads CASTQGGVGYEQYF.

The chain has TRBV7-2 and TRBJ1-5; no DNA is available, so the TRBD1 call from TCRdb remains unchecked. The length of the CDR3 is 15 residues. Germline V gives CDR1 SGHTA, CDR2 FQGNSA. CDR3 region: CASSLRGRVGEPQHF. The full variable domain, with the rest looked up from reference TRBV7-2 and TRBJ1-5, is GAGVSQSPSNKVTEKGKDVELRCDPISGHTALYWYRQSLGQGLEFLIYFQGNSAPDKSGLPSDRFSAERTGGSVSTLTIQRTQQEDSAVYLCASSLRGRVGEPQHFGDGTRLSIL.